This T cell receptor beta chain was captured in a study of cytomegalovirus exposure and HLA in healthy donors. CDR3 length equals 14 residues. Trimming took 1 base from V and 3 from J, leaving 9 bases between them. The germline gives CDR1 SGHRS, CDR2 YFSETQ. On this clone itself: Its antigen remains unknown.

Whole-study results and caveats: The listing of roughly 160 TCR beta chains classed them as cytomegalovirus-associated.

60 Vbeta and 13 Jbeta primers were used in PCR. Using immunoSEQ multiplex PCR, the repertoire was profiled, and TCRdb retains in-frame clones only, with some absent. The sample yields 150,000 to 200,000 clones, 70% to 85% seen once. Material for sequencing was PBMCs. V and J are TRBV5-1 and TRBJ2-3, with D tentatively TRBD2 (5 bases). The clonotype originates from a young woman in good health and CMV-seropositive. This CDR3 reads CASSLWGVTDTQYF. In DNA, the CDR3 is TGCGCCAGCAGCTTGTGGGGAGTGACAGATACGCAGTATTTT.